Below are 13 T cell receptor beta chains sequenced from a single sample in a study of blood T cell repertoires in COVID-19. Clones were sequenced by immunoSEQ multiplex PCR, and TCRdb holds only the in-frame ones, with some missing. The sample lists around 140,000 clones; approximately 84% were seen once. The specimen was peripheral blood. These receptors were taken from a man in his fifties or sixties with acute or convalescent COVID-19.

The V call is TRBV7-9, the J call TRBJ2-3; 7 nucleotides line up with TRBD2. The trim removed 5 bases at V and 1 base at J, leaving 9 bases unmatched. This CDR3 spans 16 amino acids. Germline V gene data show CDR1 as SEHNR and CDR2 as FQNEAQ (reference sequence). CDR3 sequence: CASSIGPSGGTDTQYF. CDR3 coding DNA: TGTGCCAGCAGCATAGGACCTAGCGGTGGCACAGATACGCAGTATTTT.

The rearrangement links TRBV23-1 to TRBJ2-7, with D perhaps TRBD2 (5 bases). TRBV23-1 is noted as an ORF with a role that remains uncertain. This CDR3 comprises 18 residues. V was clipped by 5 bases and J by 2 bases, with 25 bases between them. CDR3 sequence reads: CASSTPDTPGLGAYEQYF. CDR3 coding DNA: TGCGCCAGCAGTACACCCGACACCCCGGGGTTAGGAGCCTACGAGCAGTACTTC.

The chain couples TRBV6-1 to TRBJ2-2; TRBD2 might be the D (7 bases). Between the trimmed V and J ends, which lost 3 bases and 7 bases, there was a span of 15 bases. CDR1 is MNHNS and CDR2 is SASEGT in the germline V gene. The CDR3 is 15 residues long. The CDR3 DNA sequence: TGTGCCAGCAGTGACCCCGTGCGGGGGCACGGGGAGCTGTTTTTT. As protein: CASSDPVRGHGELFF.

The chain couples TRBV5-5 to TRBJ1-5, with D perhaps TRBD1 (5 bases). This CDR3 comprises 16 residues. Trimming removed 0 bases from V and 1 base from J, with 11 bases in between. Germline V lookup: CDR1 SGHKS, CDR2 YYEKEE (reference sequence). The CDR3 DNA follows: TGTGCCAGCAGCTTGGAGTGGGGCCGAAGCAATCAGCCCCAGCATTTT. This encodes CASSLEWGRSNQPQHF.

The chain has TRBV6-5 and TRBJ1-2; D is undetermined. Germline V CDR1 and CDR2: MNHEY, SVGAGI. The CDR3 runs to 11 residues. The V end lost 9 bases, the J end lost 4 bases, and 9 bases lay between the germline ends. The DNA of the CDR3 is TGTGCCAGTCCTTCCGGCTATGGCTACACCTTC. It specifies CASPSGYGYTF.

The chain links TRBV29-1 to TRBJ2-5; TRBD1 matches 7 bases. Germline loops: CDR1 SQVTM, CDR2 ANQGSEA. The J segment lost 4 bases and the V segment lost 4 bases, leaving 6 bases of the junction unmatched. The CDR3 runs to 13 residues. The CDR3 DNA is TGCAGCGTTGTTAGACAGGGTAGAGAGACCCAGTACTTC. Its translation: CSVVRQGRETQYF.

The chain has TRBV19 and TRBJ1-2; D remains unclear. V was pared by 8 bases and J by 0 bases, with 13 bases between. Germline V gene lookup returns CDR1 LNHDA and CDR2 SQIVND (reference sequence). This CDR3 comprises 14 residues. The CDR3 bases are TGTGCCAGTTCCCCCGTTGGAGCTAACTATGGCTACACCTTC. It encodes CASSPVGANYGYTF.

In its sample, this clone is medium-sized. V and J are TRBV18 and TRBJ2-7; the D gene is possibly TRBD1 (6 bases). Germline V gene sequence: CDR1 KGHSH, CDR2 LQKENI. Trimming removed 0 bases at V and 2 bases at J, with 14 bases between. CDR3 length: 16 residues. The CDR3 loop reads CASSPPGHREAYEQYF. The CDR3 DNA follows: TGTGCCAGCTCACCACCAGGCCACAGGGAAGCCTACGAGCAGTACTTC. Drawing the rest from reference TRBV18 and TRBJ2-7, the complete variable domain is NAGVMQNPRHLVRRRGQEARLRCSPMKGHSHVYWYRQLPEEGLKFMVYLQKENIIDESGMPKERFSAEFPKEGPSILRIQQVVRGDSAAYFCASSPPGHREAYEQYFGPGTRLTVT.

This chain uses TRBV13 with TRBJ2-7; 7 bases are a match to TRBD2. V lost 7 bases, J lost 4 bases, and 7 bases stayed unmatched. The CDR3 totals 13 residues. Germline assignment: CDR1 PRHDT and CDR2 FYEKMQ (reference sequence). In nucleotides, the CDR3 is TGTGCCAGCACACTGGGGAGGGCGTACGAGCAGTACTTC. Amino acid sequence: CASTLGRAYEQYF.

The chain recombines TRBV6-5 with TRBJ2-7, with D possibly TRBD1 on 7 matching bases. Trimming pared 6 bases from V and 6 bases from J, leaving 15 bases between. The CDR3 is made up of 13 amino acids. The V gene's germline CDR1 is MNHEY and CDR2 SVGAGI. Here the CDR3 reads CASSNNRGGEQYF. The CDR3 DNA reads TGTGCCAGCAGCAATAACAGGGGAGGCGAGCAGTACTTC.

This clone was seen more than once but under ten times. The chain joins TRBV5-8 to TRBJ1-1; TRBD1 might be the D (5 bases). The germline V gene has CDR1 SGHTS and CDR2 YDEGEE. The length of the CDR3 is 14 residues. V lost 2 bases and J 5 bases, leaving 13 bases between the germline ends. The CDR3 coding sequence is TGTGCCAGCAGCTTTTCCTTAACAGGTACTGAAGCTTTCTTT. Translation gives CASSFSLTGTEAFF.

J is TRBJ2-7 and V is TRBV5-6; TRBD2 matches at 9 bases. Trimming took 1 base from V and 3 from J; bases not matched to a gene: 5. This CDR3 is built from 15 residues. Germline CDR1 is SGHDT and CDR2 is YYEEEE. The CDR3 DNA reads as TGTGCCAGCAGCTTGTGGCTAGCGGGACTCTACGAGCAGTACTTC. Its protein is CASSLWLAGLYEQYF.

This sequence joins TRBV23-1 and TRBJ1-6, with unresolved D. TRBV23-1 is an ORF, and what it does is uncertain. This CDR3 is built from 12 residues. The V end lost 5 bases, the J end lost 7 bases, and 6 bases lay between the germline ends. The CDR3 spells CASSGENSPLHF. The CDR3, as DNA: TGCGCCAGCAGTGGGGAGAATTCACCCCTCCACTTT.